This note documents a single TCR beta chain sequence. The antigen is unknown. The data stem from a study of cytomegalovirus exposure and HLA in healthy donors. The CDR3 is made up of 15 amino acids. Germline V gene data show CDR1 as SGHRS and CDR2 as YFSETQ. With 4 bases removed from V and 3 bases from J, the gap between germline ends came to 16 bases. Study-wide results and limits: Cytomegalovirus-associated TCR beta chains were listed, numbering under 200. An analysis done earlier found most TCR beta V segments productive about 90% or about 30% of the time.

The study ran its PCR with 60 Vbeta and 13 Jbeta primers. The table came from immunoSEQ multiplex PCR; TCRdb's copy has only in-frame clones and leaves some out. This sample has 85,000 to 100,000 clones, with about 80% found just once. The source is a female donor in good health and CMV-seropositive. The specimen sequenced was PBMCs. The genes are TRBV5-1 and TRBJ1-1; D perhaps matches TRBD1 (5 bases). This chain's CDR3 is CASSPVGGGDTEAFF. The CDR3 nucleotides are TGCGCCAGCAGCCCGGTCGGGGGGGGTGACACTGAAGCTTTCTTT. The full variable domain, rest sourced from reference TRBV5-1 and TRBJ1-1, is KAGVTQTPRYLIKTRGQQVTLSCSPISGHRSVSWYQQTPGQGLQFLFEYFSETQRNKGNFPGRFSGRQFSNSRSEMNVSTLELGDSALYLCASSPVGGGDTEAFFGQGTRLTVV.